What follows describes a single T cell receptor beta chain. The CDR3 loop spans 13 amino acids. The germline CDR1 and CDR2 sequences are SQVTM and ANQGSEA. V gave up 8 bases and J gave up 6 bases, with 18 bases separating them. The authors ran a second PCR of about 6 to 11 cycles using a sample-barcoded 5' primer and a J-beta primer mix. TCRdb reanalysed the 5' RACE reads using MiXCR and keeps one entry per CDR3 protein. Of around 1,900,000 distinct CDR3 sequences in the sample, roughly two fifths were seen once. The sample originates from a study of blood T cells in healthy people across ages. This sequence originates from a human donor in good health. Sequences were obtained from blood. V and J are TRBV29-1 and TRBJ2-3; TRBD1 is a possible D gene (6 bases). For the CDR3, the DNA is TGCAGCTCTGTAACCAGACAGGCCGATACGCAGTATTTT. Translating gives CSSVTRQADTQYF.